This T cell receptor (beta chain) emerged from a study of CD8 T cells in Susac syndrome. The V gene end was trimmed by 1 base and the J gene end by 4 bases; junction bases not matched to a gene: 6. Per germline, CDR1 SGHTA and CDR2 FQGTGA. This CDR3 has 15 amino acids. The RNA, roughly 0.5 to 1 ug, was put through reverse transcription using random hexamers. TCRdb recomputed calls from the immunoSEQ multiplex PCR reads with MiXCR, one row per CDR3 protein. Of 170,000 or so distinct CDR3 sequences detected, 93% appear once; the ten largest clones hold around 0.1%. This rearrangement joins TRBV7-3 to TRBJ2-5; 7 bases agree with TRBD2. This TCR derives from a human donor with multiple sclerosis. Source material: CD4+ T cells from PBMCs. As DNA, the CDR3 is TGTGCCAGCAGCTTAAACGCGGGAGTGTTAGAGACCCAGTACTTC. Its protein is CASSLNAGVLETQYF.